A single TCR beta chain is shown here with its context. This record belongs to a study of cytomegalovirus exposure and HLA in healthy donors. Use of 60 Vbeta and 13 Jbeta primers characterized the PCR. TCRdb's copy holds only in-frame clones and misses some; the assay was immunoSEQ multiplex PCR. This sample carries some 110,000 clones, 50% to 80% of them seen once, and the ten largest clones take about 8.9%. V lost 4 bases and J 1 base, leaving 8 bases between the germline ends. The CDR3 loop spans 14 amino acids. In germline, CDR1 is SGHNT, CDR2 YENEEA. This clonotype originated in a woman in her 40s in good health and CMV-seropositive. The sample comprised PBMCs. The chain links TRBV11-3 to TRBJ1-3; D unclear. The CDR3 region is CASSSQHSGNTIYF. The CDR3 region has the DNA TGTGCCAGCAGCTCCCAACATTCTGGAAACACCATATATTTT.